The rows below give T cell receptor beta chains drawn from one sample of a study of spatial heterogeneity in lung cancer. TCRdb itself ran the 5' RACE reads through MiXCR, one entry per CDR3 protein. The data contain 3,500 to 5,000 distinct CDR3 sequences, under 30% of them singletons. The specimen comprised PBMCs, sampled at follow-up. Receptors originate from a male donor with early-stage non-small cell lung cancer. CDR3s include the opening cysteine and the closing phenylalanine or tryptophan. D genes are given only for firm matches. Some rows mark clone size as missing; the rest say once, few, many or name a class of expanded clone.

TRBV7-3	-	-	TRBJ2-7	CASSYGEMDEQYF	TGTGCCAGCAGCTACGGGGAAATGGACGAGCAGTACTTC
TRBV6-6	TRBD2	medium-sized	TRBJ2-3	CASSYSTPGLAGGSDTQYF	TGTGCCAGCAGTTACTCGACCCCGGGACTAGCGGGGGGGTCAGATACGCAGTATTTT
TRBV20-1	TRBD1	-	TRBJ2-1	CSARPRTGVREQFF	TGCAGTGCTAGACCCCGGACAGGGGTACGTGAGCAGTTCTTC
TRBV5-4	TRBD1	few	TRBJ2-1	CASPYRGPYNEQFF	TGTGCCAGCCCTTACAGGGGGCCATACAATGAGCAGTTCTTC
TRBV9	TRBD1	-	TRBJ1-2	CASSVGQGNYGYTF	TGTGCCAGCAGCGTAGGACAGGGGAACTATGGCTACACCTTC
TRBV12-5	TRBD1	large	TRBJ1-1	CASGLGTGPKGTEAFF	TGTGCTAGTGGTTTGGGGACAGGTCCTAAGGGCACTGAAGCTTTCTTT
TRBV6-5	-	-	TRBJ2-7	CASSENNGEQYF	TGTGCCAGCAGCGAGAACAATGGCGAGCAGTACTTC
TRBV15	TRBD2	-	TRBJ2-1	CATSKGLAQFF	TGTGCCACCAGCAAGGGACTAGCTCAGTTCTTC
TRBV29-1	TRBD1	medium-sized	TRBJ2-6	CSVGTGWSGANVLTF	TGCAGCGTTGGGACAGGGTGGTCTGGGGCCAACGTCCTGACTTTC
TRBV7-9	-	-	TRBJ1-6	CASSGWQNNSPLHF	TGTGCCAGCAGCGGGTGGCAAAATAATTCACCCCTCCACTTT
TRBV20-1	TRBD2	few	TRBJ2-7	CSAPASGRRYEQYF	TGCAGTGCACCTGCTAGCGGGAGGAGGTACGAGCAGTACTTC
TRBV7-7	TRBD2	few	TRBJ2-5	CASSLGLAGVETQYF	TGTGCCAGCAGCTTAGGTCTAGCGGGAGTAGAGACCCAGTACTTC
TRBV10-3	-	medium-sized	TRBJ2-2	CAISESHSPGELFF	TGTGCCATCAGTGAGTCCCACAGCCCCGGGGAGCTGTTTTTT
TRBV6-1	-	large	TRBJ2-3	CAISLIGWDTQYF	TGTGCCATCTCACTAATAGGGTGGGATACGCAGTATTTT
TRBV6-2/TRBV6-3	TRBD1	once	TRBJ1-6	CASSYWNTGTEDSPLHF	TGTGCCAGCAGTTACTGGAACACCGGGACAGAAGATTCACCCCTCCACTTT
TRBV7-2	-	medium-sized	TRBJ2-1	CASSLEGRSYNEQFF	TGTGCCAGCAGCTTAGAGGGACGGTCCTACAATGAGCAGTTCTTC
TRBV7-8	TRBD1	medium-sized	TRBJ1-6	CASSGGDRAYNSPLHF	TGTGCCAGCAGCGGGGGGGACAGAGCCTATAATTCACCCCTCCACTTT
TRBV10-3	-	-	TRBJ2-3	CAISESILASTDTQYF	TGTGCCATCAGTGAGTCCATATTAGCCAGCACAGATACGCAGTATTTT
TRBV15	TRBD1	few	TRBJ2-3	CATSLRTGTDTQYF	TGTGCCACCAGCCTTCGGACAGGGACAGATACGCAGTATTTT
TRBV5-5	TRBD1	once	TRBJ2-1	CASSFRGQENNEQFF	TGTGCCAGCAGCTTTAGGGGACAGGAGAACAATGAGCAGTTCTTC
TRBV29-1	TRBD1	few	TRBJ1-2	CSANTQGDLDGYTF	TGCAGCGCTAACACACAGGGGGATCTCGATGGCTACACCTTC
TRBV5-1	-	medium-sized	TRBJ2-7	CASSTSSGTYEQYF	TGCGCCAGCAGCACATCCTCCGGGACCTACGAGCAGTACTTC
TRBV7-2	-	-	TRBJ2-2	CASSFGRVVIGELFF	TGTGCCAGCAGCTTTGGGCGGGTTGTGATCGGGGAGCTGTTTTTT
TRBV7-2	-	once	TRBJ1-4	CASSLMQHRNEKLFF	TGTGCCAGCAGCTTAATGCAACATAGAAATGAAAAACTGTTTTTT
TRBV6-4	-	-	TRBJ1-1	CASSLQEGYEAFF	TGTGCCAGCAGCCTACAAGAGGGCTACGAAGCTTTCTTT
TRBV19	-	-	TRBJ1-1	CASSMSPGVGTEAFF	TGTGCCAGTAGTATGTCCCCGGGGGTTGGGACTGAAGCTTTCTTT